This T cell receptor (beta chain) emerged from a study of long-term antiretroviral therapy in people with HIV. This CDR3 comprises 12 residues. The V gene's germline CDR1 is MNHNY and CDR2 SVGAGI (reference sequence). The V gene lost 6 bases and the J gene lost 4 bases, with 8 bases spanning the gap. Researchers ran immunoSEQ v3.0 at survey level. Data came from immunoSEQ multiplex PCR; TCRdb stores just in-frame clones and leaves some out. The repertoire consists of tens of thousands of clones, with 75% to 85% occurring once and the leading ten covering 5.5% to 8.5%. Note on this clone: Its antigen is unidentified.

Study-wide points: ART-treated samples gained diversity yet remained below transplant donor controls. HIV repertoires spanned tighter CDR3 length ranges than controls did.

This clonotype was obtained from a man aged 35 to 55 with HIV. Here the sequenced sample was unsorted PBMCs, taken 0.3 years after starting antiretroviral therapy. The chain has TRBV6-6 and TRBJ2-3, with D maybe TRBD1 (5 bases). Here the CDR3 reads CASSRQPDTQYF. CDR3 nucleotides: TGTGCCAGCAGCAGACAGCCAGATACGCAGTATTTT.